This is a list of T cell receptor beta chains from one sample in a study of CD8 T cell repertoires and HIV-1 epitope variants. TCRdb's table, derived via immunoSEQ multiplex PCR, lists solely in-frame clones and lacks some. Seen here are over 90,000 clones, 70% to 75% observed once, and the top ten hold about a quarter. Sequencing used uncultured baseline CD8+ T cells from peripheral blood mononuclear cells (PBMCs). These receptors were obtained from a male donor with HIV. The CDR3 runs from the conserved cysteine through the conserved F or W. D genes are given only for firm matches. The size of a clone is reported for some rows only, either as once, few or many, or as a class for expanded clones.

d_call: -; clone_size: many; j_call: TRBJ2-7; v_call: TRBV7-9; cdr3_aa: CASSLGEGSYEQYF; cdr3_nt: TGTGCCAGCAGCTTAGGAGAAGGGTCCTACGAGCAGTACTTC
d_call: -; clone_size: -; j_call: TRBJ2-3; v_call: TRBV19; cdr3_aa: CASSKGFRDTQYF; cdr3_nt: TGTGCCAGTAGTAAGGGTTTTAGAGATACGCAGTATTTT
d_call: TRBD1; clone_size: -; j_call: TRBJ2-2; v_call: TRBV9; cdr3_aa: CASSAHTQGATGELFF; cdr3_nt: TGTGCCAGCAGCGCGCACACTCAGGGGGCGACCGGGGAGCTGTTTTTT
d_call: TRBD1; clone_size: -; j_call: TRBJ1-1; v_call: TRBV5-4; cdr3_aa: CASSGTGYTEAFF; cdr3_nt: TGTGCCAGCAGCGGGACAGGGTACACTGAAGCTTTCTTT
d_call: TRBD2; clone_size: once; j_call: TRBJ2-7; v_call: TRBV28; cdr3_aa: CATLSGTTYEQYF; cdr3_nt: TGTGCCACCCTGAGTGGGACTACCTACGAGCAGTACTTC
d_call: -; clone_size: -; j_call: TRBJ2-2; v_call: TRBV7-6; cdr3_aa: CASSLNSGTWNTGELFF; cdr3_nt: TGTGCCAGCAGCTTAAACTCTGGGACCTGGAACACCGGGGAGCTGTTTTTT
d_call: -; clone_size: few; j_call: TRBJ1-1; v_call: TRBV25-1; cdr3_aa: CASEWNTEAFF; cdr3_nt: TGTGCCAGCGAATGGAACACTGAAGCTTTCTTT
d_call: -; clone_size: -; j_call: TRBJ1-2; v_call: TRBV28; cdr3_aa: CASSSRALGRGYTF; cdr3_nt: TGTGCCAGCAGTTCTCGGGCCCTAGGTCGGGGCTACACCTTC
d_call: -; clone_size: few; j_call: TRBJ1-4; v_call: TRBV7-2; cdr3_aa: CASSSEGGTGDEKLFF; cdr3_nt: TGTGCCAGCAGCTCAGAGGGGGGCACGGGGGATGAAAAACTGTTTTTT
d_call: TRBD2; clone_size: -; j_call: TRBJ2-5; v_call: TRBV5-1; cdr3_aa: CASSSSPAGVETQYF; cdr3_nt: TGCGCCAGCAGCTCCTCCCCGGCGGGAGTAGAGACCCAGTACTTC
d_call: -; clone_size: -; j_call: TRBJ2-1; v_call: TRBV6-5; cdr3_aa: CASSYETVSYNEQFF; cdr3_nt: TGTGCCAGCAGTTACGAGACGGTCTCCTACAATGAGCAGTTCTTC
d_call: -; clone_size: -; j_call: TRBJ1-6; v_call: TRBV19; cdr3_aa: CASSRVNNSPLHF; cdr3_nt: TGTGCCAGTAGCCGGGTAAATAATTCACCCCTCCACTTT
d_call: -; clone_size: few; j_call: TRBJ1-5; v_call: TRBV6-1; cdr3_aa: CASSEQSGGLGQPQHF; cdr3_nt: TGTGCCAGCAGTGAACAGTCGGGGGGATTAGGTCAGCCCCAGCATTTT